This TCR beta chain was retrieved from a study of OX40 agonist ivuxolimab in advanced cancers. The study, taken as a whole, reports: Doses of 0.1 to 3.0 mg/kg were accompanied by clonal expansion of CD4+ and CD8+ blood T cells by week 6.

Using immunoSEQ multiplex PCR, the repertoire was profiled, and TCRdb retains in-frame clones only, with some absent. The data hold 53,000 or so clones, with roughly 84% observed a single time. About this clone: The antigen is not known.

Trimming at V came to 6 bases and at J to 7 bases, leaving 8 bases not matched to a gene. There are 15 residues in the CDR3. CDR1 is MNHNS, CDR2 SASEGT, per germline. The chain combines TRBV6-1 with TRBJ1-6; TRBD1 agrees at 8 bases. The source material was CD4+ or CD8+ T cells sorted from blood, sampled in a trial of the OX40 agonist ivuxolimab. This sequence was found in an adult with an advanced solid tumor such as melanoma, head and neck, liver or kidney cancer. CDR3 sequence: CASRPPGQGNSPLHF. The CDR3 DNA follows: TGTGCCAGCAGACCCCCTGGACAGGGAAATTCACCCCTCCACTTT.